This TCR beta chain came from a study of T cell responses to AZD1222 COVID-19 vaccine. Second-dose intervals near 4 or 12 weeks were combined. Findings of the study overall: Among the donors, most were white British and more were female, and clonal diversity was possibly underestimated. Close to half of spike-specific TCRs reportedly recognize unmutated variant regions. Repertoires in all cases were sampled only once the peak T cell response had passed.

Looked up from germline, CDR1 is KGHDR and CDR2 is SFDVKD. Trimming removed 3 bases from V and 4 bases from J, with 7 bases in between. The CDR3 runs 13 residues. Assay: immunoSEQ multiplex PCR; the TCRdb copy retains only in-frame clones and omits some. The repertoire includes tens of thousands of clones, 81% of them detected once, and 26% sits in the top ten. With respect to this clone: Its target is not known.

Sample: peripheral blood, taken 28 days after the second AZD1222 dose. The chain employs TRBV24-1 and TRBJ2-3, with D possibly called TRBD1 or TRBD2 (5 bases each). The receptor comes from an adult who received the AZD1222 COVID-19 vaccine. CDR3: CATSDGGADTQYF. The CDR3 DNA reads TGTGCCACCAGTGATGGGGGAGCAGATACGCAGTATTTT.